Listed below are T cell receptor beta chains from one sample, sequenced in a study of blood T cell repertoires in COVID-19. TCRdb keeps only in-frame clones here, not all; method: immunoSEQ multiplex PCR. The sample contains about 40,000 clones, 88% of which appear only once. Sequenced: peripheral blood. The source of these receptors is a woman in her seventies with acute or convalescent COVID-19. Both conserved end residues are part of each CDR3.

V: TRBV20-1; CDR3: CSASLLGQEIRITEAFF
V: TRBV10-3; CDR3: CAISAHAEEKLFF
V: TRBV13; CDR3: CASSSWGKGAYNEQFF
V: TRBV6-1; CDR3: CASSGDSIHPIHSNQPQHF
V: TRBV7-2; CDR3: CASSVRPGENTEAFF
V: TRBV9; CDR3: CASSVGTGGPQETQYF
V: TRBV3-1/TRBV3-2; CDR3: CASSHTGTEKNIQYF
V: TRBV5-5; CDR3: CASSFVAGSTDTQYF
V: TRBV2; CDR3: CASSEFLAIQYF
V: TRBV7-9; CDR3: CASSLEVGGSPLHF
V: TRBV18; CDR3: CASSDRGNQETQYF
V: TRBV5-4; CDR3: CASSLEPGVAPLHF
V: TRBV6-2/TRBV6-3; CDR3: CASSPEGQRYGYTF
V: TRBV30; CDR3: CAWSVGGGTDTQYF
V: TRBV6-6; CDR3: CASSRSSGSWPQHF
V: TRBV30; CDR3: CAWSGTSGFGGAFF
V: TRBV3-1/TRBV3-2; CDR3: CASSQGEDTYNEQFF
V: TRBV5-1; CDR3: CASSLVGRENTEAFF
V: TRBV6-4; CDR3: CASSDSEKGELFF
V: TRBV7-3; CDR3: CASSSTDTQYF
V: TRBV19; CDR3: CASSRPPGAGNTIYF
V: TRBV27; CDR3: CASSLSTGAQPQHF
V: TRBV12-5; CDR3: CASGFLSGNTIYF
V: TRBV30; CDR3: CASTPASGGTDTQYF
V: TRBV10-3; CDR3: CASATGQQETQYF
V: TRBV7-8; CDR3: CASSKDRGSPLHF
V: TRBV9; CDR3: CASSVTSASYNEQFF
V: TRBV7-2; CDR3: CASSSLPGQGNSPLHF
V: TRBV5-4; CDR3: CASSLGYFRQGVQETQYF